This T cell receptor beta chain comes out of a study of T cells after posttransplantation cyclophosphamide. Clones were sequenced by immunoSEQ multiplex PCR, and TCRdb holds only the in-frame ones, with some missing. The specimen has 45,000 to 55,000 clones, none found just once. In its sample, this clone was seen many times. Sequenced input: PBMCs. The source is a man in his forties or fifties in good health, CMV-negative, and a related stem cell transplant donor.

The CDR3 DNA follows: TGTGCCAGCAGTGTGGGACTAGCGATGACCTACGAGCAGTACTTC. Amino acid sequence: CASSVGLAMTYEQYF. The J gene is TRBJ2-7, the V gene TRBV6-5; 10 bases agree with TRBD2. This CDR3 is built from 15 residues. Per the germline V gene, CDR1 is MNHEY and CDR2 is SVGAGI. V lost 5 bases, J lost 2 bases, and 6 bases stayed unmatched.